The 27 T cell receptor beta chains below all came from one sample that was sequenced in a study of cytomegalovirus exposure and HLA in healthy donors. The PCR had 60 Vbeta and 13 Jbeta primers. The protocol was immunoSEQ multiplex PCR, while the TCRdb copy is restricted to in-frame clones and leaves out a portion. Of roughly 180,000 clones listed, 75% to 90% are singletons. Source material: PBMCs. Every receptor here comes from a man under 40 in good health and CMV-seropositive.

The genes are TRBV11-2 and TRBJ1-3; TRBD1 matches at 11 bases. This CDR3 contains 17 residues. CDR1 is SGHAT, CDR2 FQNNGV, per germline. V shed 6 bases, J shed 0 bases, and the junction held 7 bases outside the gene matches. The DNA of the CDR3 is TGTGCCAGCAGGCGGACAGGGGGCATCTACTCTGGAAACACCATATATTTT. Translating gives CASRRTGGIYSGNTIYF.

The genes are TRBV4-1 and TRBJ2-6; 11 bases align to TRBD1. The CDR3 is 19 amino acids. Germline CDR1 is MGHRA and CDR2 is YSYEKL. V lost 2 bases, J lost 2 bases, and 8 bases stayed unmatched. CDR3 residues: CASSQRHGQGAAGANVLTF. CDR3 DNA sequence: TGCGCCAGCAGCCAACGCCACGGACAGGGGGCGGCTGGGGCCAACGTCCTGACTTTC.

V usage is TRBV6-1 and J usage is TRBJ1-1, with D possibly TRBD1 on 6 matching bases. This CDR3 has 15 residues. Germline V lookup: CDR1 MNHNS, CDR2 SASEGT. Trimming took 3 bases from V and 4 from J, leaving 15 bases between them. CDR3 residues: CASSDPGGRVTEAFF. Written as DNA, the CDR3 is TGTGCCAGCAGTGACCCGGGGGGGCGGGTCACTGAAGCTTTCTTT.

The CDR3 region has the DNA TGTGCCAGCAGCTTGGTCACGTCTAGCGGGATCACAGATACGCAGTATTTT. The encoded protein is CASSLVTSSGITDTQYF. The gene calls are TRBV5-4 and TRBJ2-3; 9 bases are shared with TRBD2. The length of the CDR3 is 17 residues. From germline, CDR1 is SGHNT and CDR2 YYREEE (reference sequence). Losses at the gene ends were 0 bases for V and 2 bases for J; bases not matched to a gene: 7.

This chain joins TRBV5-4 and TRBJ2-2, with TRBD2 identical over 7 bases. The V and J ends lost 5 bases and 0 bases, in that order; junction bases with no gene match: 10. The CDR3 length is 17 residues. Germline loops: CDR1 SGHNT, CDR2 YYREEE (reference sequence). CDR3 sequence: CASSSSGTNANTGELFF. The CDR3 DNA reads as TGTGCCAGCAGTTCTTCCGGGACTAACGCGAACACCGGGGAGCTGTTTTTT. The full variable domain, its missing parts supplied by reference TRBV5-4 and TRBJ2-2, is ETGVTQSPTHLIKTRGQQVTLRCSSQSGHNTVSWYQQALGQGPQFIFQYYREEENGRGNFPPRFSGLQFPNYSSELNVNALELDDSALYLCASSSSGTNANTGELFFGEGSRLTVL.

The J gene is TRBJ2-1, the V gene TRBV28, with a weak D call TRBD2 (6 bases). This CDR3 region has 15 residues. V shed 6 bases and J shed 0 bases, with 12 bases lying between them. CDR1 and CDR2 (germline): MDHEN, SYDVKM. CDR3 DNA sequence: TGTGCCAGCAGCCCCGACGGGAGCTCCTACAATGAGCAGTTCTTC. Its translation is CASSPDGSSYNEQFF.

The chain has TRBV9 and TRBJ2-3, with TRBD1 identical over 9 bases. This CDR3 region has 16 residues. V lost 3 bases, J lost 2 bases, and 7 bases stayed unmatched. Germline values: CDR1 SGDLS, CDR2 YYNGEE. The CDR3 loop is CASSAQGASPTDTQYF. CDR3 in DNA: TGTGCCAGCAGCGCACAGGGGGCCTCACCCACAGATACGCAGTATTTT.

This sequence joins TRBV10-1 and TRBJ2-3; 7 positions agree with TRBD2. CDR3 size: 13 residues. CDR1 and CDR2 (germline): WNHNN, SYGVQD (reference sequence). V lost 4 bases to trimming and J lost 3 bases; unmatched junction nucleotides: 1. Written as DNA, the CDR3 is TGCGCCAGCAGTGGGACTAGTACAGATACGCAGTATTTT. Translated, it gives CASSGTSTDTQYF.

The genes are TRBV4-1 and TRBJ2-7, with D possibly matching TRBD2 (5 bases). The CDR3 spans 19 residues. V lost 2 bases and J lost 3, with 26 bases in between. The V gene's germline CDR1 is MGHRA and CDR2 YSYEKL. The CDR3: CASSQSPLRFEAGVYEQYF. CDR3 DNA sequence: TGCGCCAGCAGCCAATCCCCTTTGAGGTTTGAGGCGGGTGTCTACGAGCAGTACTTC.

A single count supports this clone. The genes are TRBV2 and TRBJ2-1, with D possibly being TRBD2 (6 bases). The CDR3 totals 17 residues. Germline CDR1 SNHLY, CDR2 FYNNEI. V gave up 4 bases and J gave up 0 bases, with 16 bases separating them. This chain's CDR3 is CASSGPVSGGSYNEQFF. CDR3 sequence (DNA): TGTGCCAGCAGTGGCCCCGTTTCCGGGGGCTCCTACAATGAGCAGTTCTTC.

This chain joins TRBV27 and TRBJ1-4; 7 nucleotides line up with TRBD1. V was pared by 3 bases and J by 8 bases, with 6 bases of the junction left unmatched. Germline CDR1 and CDR2: MNHEY and SMNVEV (reference sequence). The CDR3 is 14 residues long. As DNA, the CDR3 is TGTGCCAGCAGTTTGTCAGGGGGTGGGGAAAAACTGTTTTTT. It is translated as CASSLSGGGEKLFF.

This clone was picked up one time. CDR3 nucleotide sequence: TGCGCCAGCAGTCCCTCGGGGGGGCCTGGGAATGAGCAGTTCTTC. This encodes CASSPSGGPGNEQFF. The chain has TRBV10-1 and TRBJ2-1; 8 bases match TRBD2. V was pared by 5 bases and J by 7 bases, with 10 bases of the junction left unmatched. This CDR3 comprises 15 residues. Germline CDR1 and CDR2: WNHNN and SYGVQD (reference sequence).

With regard to this clone: Other DNA sequences in the sample encode the same CDR3. The rearrangement links TRBV29-1 to TRBJ2-3; perhaps TRBD1 as D (6 bases). This CDR3 has 13 amino acids. Germline V gene sequence: CDR1 SQVTM, CDR2 ANQGSEA. Deletions cut 7 bases from V and 0 bases from J, with 11 bases between. In DNA, the CDR3 is TGCAGCGCGCACAGGGACAGCACAGATACGCAGTATTTT. Translated: CSAHRDSTDTQYF.

The genes are TRBV11-3 and TRBJ2-3; 8 bases agree with TRBD2. The ends lost 1 base at V and 2 bases at J; junction bases unmatched: 2. Germline V gene data show CDR1 as SGHNT and CDR2 as YENEEA. CDR3 length: 15 residues. CDR3 nucleotides: TGTGCCAGCAGCTTAGTGCGGGGGGACACAGATACGCAGTATTTT. This gives the protein CASSLVRGDTDTQYF.

This rearrangement joins TRBV9 to TRBJ2-1; D possibly corresponds to TRBD1 (6 bases). V lost 3 bases to trimming and J lost 8 bases, with 15 bases between them. Germline values: CDR1 SGDLS, CDR2 YYNGEE. CDR3 length equals 14 residues. This chain's CDR3 is CASSGQEADDEQFF. The CDR3 coding sequence is TGTGCCAGCAGCGGACAGGAGGCCGACGATGAGCAGTTCTTC.

The rearrangement joins TRBV19 to TRBJ1-1; 8 nucleotides align to TRBD1. Germline CDR1 reads LNHDA; CDR2 reads SQIVND (reference sequence). This CDR3 comprises 15 residues. J gave up 5 bases and V 6 bases, and 11 bases lay outside the gene matches. Written as DNA, the CDR3 is TGTGCCAGTAGCATATCCCAGGGGGCGTGGACTGAAGCTTTCTTT. Translated, it gives CASSISQGAWTEAFF.

In its sample, this clone was seen once. This chain links TRBV19 with TRBJ2-7; 9 bases agree with TRBD2. CDR1 and CDR2 (germline): LNHDA, SQIVND (reference sequence). CDR3 length: 14 amino acids. The J segment lost 4 bases and the V segment lost 3 bases, leaving 4 bases of the junction unmatched. DNA of the CDR3: TGTGCCAGTAGTATTGGGACTAGCAGTTACGAGCAGTACTTC. Amino acids: CASSIGTSSYEQYF.

This clone appeared a single time. This rearrangement joins TRBV5-4 to TRBJ2-7; D uncertain. V lost 4 bases, J lost 0 bases, and 11 bases lay in between. The germline V gene has CDR1 SGHNT and CDR2 YYREEE (reference sequence). This CDR3 is built from 14 residues. The CDR3 coding sequence is TGTGCCAGCAGCGCGGAATGGAACTCCTACGAGCAGTACTTC. It encodes CASSAEWNSYEQYF. The complete variable domain, with remaining parts taken from reference TRBV5-4 and TRBJ2-7, reads ETGVTQSPTHLIKTRGQQVTLRCSSQSGHNTVSWYQQALGQGPQFIFQYYREEENGRGNFPPRFSGLQFPNYSSELNVNALELDDSALYLCASSAEWNSYEQYFGPGTRLTVT.

The rearrangement joins TRBV18 to TRBJ1-2; no reliable D call. With 3 bases removed from V and 5 bases from J, the gap between germline ends came to 16 bases. This CDR3 has 15 amino acids. Per the germline V gene, CDR1 is KGHSH and CDR2 is LQKENI. DNA of the CDR3: TGTGCCAGCTCACCGGATAGGCACAGACAATATGGCTACACCTTC. The encoded protein is CASSPDRHRQYGYTF.

CDR3 nucleotide sequence: TGTGCCAGCAGTCAGCGGGAGGCCTCCTACAATGAGCAGTTCTTC. Its protein product is CASSQREASYNEQFF. The chain recombines TRBV6-4 with TRBJ2-1, with TRBD2 identical over 9 bases. The ends lost 5 bases at V and 0 bases at J; junction bases unmatched: 2. The CDR3 sequence is 15 residues long. Germline CDR1 reads MRHNA; CDR2 reads SNTAGT.

The rearrangement uses TRBV6-5 and TRBJ2-1, with 7 bases matching TRBD1. CDR3 length: 12 residues. J gave up 14 bases and V 2 bases, and 6 bases lay outside the gene matches. Germline CDR1 reads MNHEY; CDR2 reads SVGAGI. The DNA for the CDR3 is TGTGCCAGCAGTTACCGACAGGGAAGGGAGTTCTTC. The encoded protein is CASSYRQGREFF.

The chain carries TRBV6-1 and TRBJ2-5; 13 positions match TRBD2. Per the germline V gene, CDR1 is MNHNS and CDR2 is SASEGT. V trimming: 5 bases; J trimming: 4 bases; junction bases outside the gene matches: 4. This CDR3 contains 15 residues. This chain's CDR3 is CASSPGLAGVETQYF. In nucleotides, the CDR3 is TGTGCCAGCAGTCCAGGACTAGCGGGAGTAGAGACCCAGTACTTC.

This clone was detected only once. In DNA, the CDR3 is TGTGCCAGCAGCCTCCGACAGTATGGCTACACCTTC. Translated, it gives CASSLRQYGYTF. This sequence joins TRBV5-6 and TRBJ1-2; D is possibly TRBD1 (5 bases). Trimming took off 4 bases at V and 5 bases at J, with 9 bases between the two ends. Germline CDR1 and CDR2: SGHDT and YYEEEE. The CDR3 sequence is 12 residues long.

The V and J genes are TRBV6-1 and TRBJ2-7; D might be TRBD1 (6 bases). The CDR3 spans 18 residues. V shed 2 bases and J shed 3 bases, with 23 bases lying between them. The V gene's germline CDR1 is MNHNS and CDR2 SASEGT. CDR3 in amino acids: CASSESAPHTGSNYEQYF. CDR3 nucleotides: TGTGCCAGCAGTGAATCGGCGCCGCACACAGGGTCGAACTACGAGCAGTACTTC.

The chain is built from TRBV2 and TRBJ2-2; the match to TRBD2 covers 9 bases. The germline V gene has CDR1 SNHLY and CDR2 FYNNEI. The CDR3 totals 18 residues. V shed 6 bases, J shed 2 bases, and the junction held 13 bases outside the gene matches. The CDR3 DNA sequence: TGTGCCAGCAGCGAGCTCCGTAGCGGGGGAGGAAACACCGGGGAGCTGTTTTTT. It specifies CASSELRSGGGNTGELFF.

The chain has TRBV7-9 and TRBJ1-4, with D unclear. The CDR3 has 16 residues. Per the germline V gene, CDR1 is SEHNR and CDR2 is FQNEAQ (reference sequence). V lost 5 bases, J lost 0 bases, and 13 bases lay in between. The CDR3 coding sequence is TGTGCCAGCAGCGACGAGGGAGACGCAACTAATGAAAAACTGTTTTTT. It yields the protein CASSDEGDATNEKLFF.

This rearrangement joins TRBV6-6 to TRBJ2-7; D remains unclear. In germline, CDR1 is MNHNY, CDR2 SVGAGI (reference sequence). This CDR3 is built from 14 residues. V shed 4 bases and J shed 0 bases, with 10 bases lying between them. This CDR3 reads CASSLYSRSYEQYF. CDR3 DNA: TGTGCCAGCAGTTTATACAGCCGCTCCTACGAGCAGTACTTC.